The 20 T cell receptor beta chains below come from one sample, sequenced in a study of tumor-infiltrating lymphocytes in primary liver carcinoma. It was unsorted whole blood that yielded blood RNA, and germline DNA was also extracted. Constant-region priming of around 500 ng total RNA yielded TCR beta cDNA. Generation of the TCR beta libraries relied on three nested multiplex PCR rounds using slightly modified ARM-PCR. Each of the first two PCR rounds ran nine to ten cycles with TRBV1-TRBV30 forward and C-beta reverse primers. One entry per CDR3 protein results from TCRdb running MiXCR on the multiplex PCR reads. Counted here are 330,000 or so distinct CDR3 sequences, 65% occurring once; the ten biggest clones make up roughly 6.5%. The sample taken for sequencing was peripheral blood. These receptors all come from a man in his forties with primary liver carcinoma and hepatitis B virus infection.

This chain links TRBV7-9 with TRBJ2-3; the match to TRBD1 covers 11 bases. Germline V gene lookup returns CDR1 SEHNR and CDR2 FQNEAQ (reference sequence). CDR3 length equals 15 residues. J was trimmed by 4 bases and V by 5 bases; bases with no gene match: 5. CDR3 nucleotides: TGTGCCAGCAGCCGACGGACAGGGGGCGCAGATACGCAGTATTTT. This codes for CASSRRTGGADTQYF.

The chain combines TRBV5-4 with TRBJ2-1; D is possibly TRBD1 or TRBD2 (5 bases each). Germline V gene lookup returns CDR1 SGHNT and CDR2 YYREEE (reference sequence). The CDR3 covers 13 residues. Trimming shortened V by 3 bases and J by 3 bases, and 7 bases separated the two germline ends. This CDR3 is CASSWDGYNEQFF. The CDR3 DNA sequence: TGTGCCAGCAGCTGGGACGGCTACAATGAGCAGTTCTTC.

V usage is TRBV11-2 and J usage is TRBJ2-3, with TRBD2 matching 9 bases. CDR3 length: 16 amino acids. Germline V gives CDR1 SGHAT, CDR2 FQNNGV. V lost 3 bases, J lost 1 base, and 5 bases stayed unmatched. The CDR3 sequence: CASSFGIAGGTDTQYF. Written as DNA, the CDR3 is TGTGCCAGCAGCTTTGGGATAGCGGGAGGCACAGATACGCAGTATTTT.

Comment on this clonotype: Possible read error: a much larger clone is one base away. V usage is TRBV6-2 or TRBV6-3 and J usage is TRBJ2-1, with 12 nucleotides matching TRBD2. Per the germline V gene, CDR1 is MNHEY and CDR2 is SVGEGT. The CDR3 loop spans 16 amino acids. Germline trimming cut 6 bases from V and 5 bases from J; bases unmatched to any gene: 8. The CDR3 bases are TGTGCCAGCAGAGGCCCTAGCGGGAGGGCGAACAATGAGCAGTTCTTC. It encodes CASRGPSGRANNEQFF.

A note on this clonotype: Its ends do not fully match the called genes, so a read error is possible. The gene calls are TRBV5-5 and TRBJ1-6; D call uncertain. Germline values: CDR1 SGHKS, CDR2 YYEKEE (reference sequence). This CDR3 is 13 amino acids long. The CDR3 reads CASSLVERRAPHF. The CDR3 coding sequence is TGTGCCAGTAGCTTGGTTGAGAGGAGAGCCCCCCACTTT.

This clonotype has a handful of counts. This may stem from a read error, because a much larger clone lies one nucleotide away. J is TRBJ2-1 and V is TRBV6-5; unclear D gene. The CDR3 loop spans 12 amino acids. Germline V gives CDR1 MNHEY, CDR2 SVGAGI. Trimming cost V 7 bases and J 15 bases, with 19 bases left between them. CDR3 region: CASTSRELKRFF. DNA for the CDR3: TGTGCCAGCACCTCAAGGGAATTAAAGCGGTTCTTC.

Points on this clonotype: This may be a read error: a much more frequent sequence differs by one nucleotide. Written as DNA, the CDR3 is TGCAGCGTCGGAGCCGCGGGGCGAAACGAGCAGTACTTC. Translation gives CSVGAAGRNEQYF. The chain uses TRBV29-1 and TRBJ2-7; tentatively, D is TRBD2 (6 bases). From germline, CDR1 is SQVTM and CDR2 ANQGSEA. V was shortened by 6 bases and J by 5 bases, with 17 bases between the two germline ends. The CDR3 loop spans 13 amino acids.

This clonotype was found many times. This chain joins TRBV4-1 and TRBJ1-2, with D hard to call. Germline CDR1 MGHRA, CDR2 YSYEKL. Trimming cost V 0 bases and J 6 bases, with 8 bases left between them. CDR3 length equals 13 residues. CDR3: CASSQDQEHGYTF. The CDR3 region has the DNA TGCGCCAGCAGCCAAGATCAGGAGCATGGCTACACCTTC.

This chain connects TRBV1 to TRBJ1-6; TRBD1 reflects the table's D call only, with no check against the DNA. TRBV1 is marked as a pseudogene. The CDR3 runs to 22 residues. The CDR3 DNA sequence: TGCACCAGCAACCAAGATGATTTCCGGTTGGGAGCCGGGACAGTACTTAATTCACTCCTCCACTTT. Protein sequence: CTSNQDDFRLGAGTVLNSLLHF.

Notes on this clonotype: The conserved phenylalanine or tryptophan is not found at the CDR3 terminus, so this likely reflects a read error. This chain connects TRBV12-3 or TRBV12-4 to TRBJ2-3, with 8 positions matching TRBD2. The CDR3 length is 16 residues. The CDR3 DNA sequence: TGTGCCAGCGGTTTGATTGCGGGAGGCTACACAGATACGCAGTATTGT. It encodes CASGLIAGGYTDTQYC.

For this clonotype: The junction and the germline gene differ at one end; a read error may be behind it. V and J are TRBV4-1 and TRBJ2-2, with 10 bases matching TRBD1. Germline V gene lookup returns CDR1 MGHRA and CDR2 YSYEKL. The CDR3 contains 16 residues. The CDR3 loop is CANTDLDRGLTGELFF. The CDR3 DNA is TGTGCCAACACCGATCTGGACAGGGGGTTAACCGGGGAGCTGTTTTTT.

The chain has TRBV6-5 and TRBJ1-1; D perhaps matches TRBD1 (5 bases). Germline lookup yields CDR1 MNHEY and CDR2 SVGAGI. Trimming took 9 bases from V and 0 from J, leaving 14 bases between them. There are 14 residues in the CDR3. CDR3 protein: CARRSTGLNTEAFF. DNA of the CDR3: TGTGCCAGGAGGTCTACAGGTTTGAACACTGAAGCTTTCTTT.

As regards this clonotype: One junction end disagrees with the germline gene, perhaps due to a read error. The J gene is TRBJ1-1, the V gene TRBV11-2; no reliable D call. The CDR3 totals 15 residues. Germline CDR1 is SGHAT and CDR2 is FQNNGV. The CDR3 sequence: CASSLYSDLNTVASF. CDR3 nucleotide sequence: TGTGCTAGCAGCCTGTACTCCGATTTGAACACTGTAGCTTCCTTT.

A word on this clonotype: The conserved final phenylalanine or tryptophan is absent from the CDR3, which likely points to a read error. V and J are TRBV6-2 or TRBV6-3 and TRBJ1-1; D is uncertain. Germline-derived CDR1 and CDR2 are MNHEY and SVGEGT. This CDR3 has 11 amino acids. Trimming removed 5 bases from V and 4 bases from J, with 5 bases in between. CDR3 protein: CASSKRTEAFY. Written as DNA, the CDR3 is TGTGCCAGCAGTAAACGCACTGAAGCTTTCTAT.

V is TRBV11-2 and J is TRBJ1-3; D is perhaps TRBD1 (6 bases). This CDR3 region has 13 residues. Germline-derived CDR1 and CDR2 are SGHAT and FQNNGV. The ends were cut back, 1 base at V and 14 bases at J, with 15 bases in the middle. The CDR3 region has the DNA TGTGCCAGCAGCTTAGGGGGGCGGACTTCAGTATATTTT. This sequence encodes CASSLGGRTSVYF. The whole variable domain, remainder taken from reference TRBV11-2 and TRBJ1-3, is EAGVAQSPRYKIIEKRQSVAFWCNPISGHATLYWYQQILGQGPKLLIQFQNNGVVDDSQLPKDRFSAERLKGVDSTLKIQPAKLEDSAVYLCASSLGGRTSVYFGEGSWLTVV.

Remarks on this clonotype: Since a much larger clone is just one base distant, this may be a read error. The chain is built from TRBV6-2 or TRBV6-3 and TRBJ1-5; D perhaps matches TRBD1 (6 bases). CDR1 is MNHEY and CDR2 is SVGEGT in the germline V gene. V was clipped by 7 bases and J by 4 bases, with 11 bases between them. CDR3 length equals 13 residues. In nucleotides, the CDR3 is TGTGCCAGCATCCCCGACAGGAATCAGCCCCAGCATTTT. Protein product: CASIPDRNQPQHF.

In regard to this clonotype: One end of the junction is discordant with germline, which a read error may explain. CDR3 amino acids: CASSLGPPGNERFF. For the CDR3, the DNA is TGTGCCAGCAGCTTGGGACCACCGGGTAATGAGCGGTTCTTC. The gene calls are TRBV5-4 and TRBJ2-1, with D uncertain. Per germline, CDR1 SGHNT and CDR2 YYREEE (reference sequence). The CDR3 is 14 amino acids. The variable domain in full, completed from reference TRBV5-4 and TRBJ2-1, reads ETGVTQSPTHLIKTRGQQVTLRCSSQSGHNTVSWYQQALGQGPQFIFQYYREEENGRGNFPPRFSGLQFPNYSSELNVNALELDDSALYLCASSLGPPGNERFFGPGTRLTVL.

This clonotype has only a few counts. The chain has TRBV6-1 and TRBJ1-3, with D uncertain. Deletions cut 7 bases from V and 7 bases from J, with 17 bases between. CDR3 length: 14 residues. CDR1 is MNHNS and CDR2 is SASEGT in the germline V gene. The CDR3 sequence: CASTRGGSANTIYF. The CDR3 DNA sequence: TGTGCCAGCACCCGAGGAGGATCTGCGAACACCATATATTTT.

This clonotype was seen many times. The CDR3 here is CASSRTSGAPEQYF. For the CDR3, the DNA is TGTGCCAGCAGTCGGACTAGCGGGGCTCCCGAGCAGTACTTC. V gene TRBV6-6 combines with J gene TRBJ2-7; 12 positions agree with TRBD2. CDR3 length: 14 residues. The J segment lost 6 bases and the V segment lost 5 bases, leaving 5 bases of the junction unmatched. Germline loops: CDR1 MNHNY, CDR2 SVGAGI (reference sequence).

This clonotype was seen a handful of times. The gene calls are TRBV6-2 or TRBV6-3 and TRBJ1-4; D perhaps matches TRBD1 (5 bases). There are 14 residues in the CDR3. CDR1 is MNHEY, CDR2 SVGEGT, per germline. Trimming stripped 6 bases from V and 13 bases from J, with 21 bases between. The CDR3 DNA is TGTGCCAGCAGCGCCCGGGACTGGAAAGTACGACTGTTTTTT. This translates into CASSARDWKVRLFF.